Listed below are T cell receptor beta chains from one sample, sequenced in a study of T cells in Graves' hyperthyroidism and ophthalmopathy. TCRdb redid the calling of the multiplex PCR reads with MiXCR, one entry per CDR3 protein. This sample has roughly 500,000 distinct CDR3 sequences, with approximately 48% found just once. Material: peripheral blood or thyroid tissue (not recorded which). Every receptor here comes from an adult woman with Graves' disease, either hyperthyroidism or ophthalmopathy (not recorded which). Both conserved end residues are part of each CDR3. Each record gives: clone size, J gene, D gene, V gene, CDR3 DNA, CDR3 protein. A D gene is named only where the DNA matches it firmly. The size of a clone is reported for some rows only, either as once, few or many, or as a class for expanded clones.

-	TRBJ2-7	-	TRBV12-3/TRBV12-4	TGTGCCAGCAACCGCCACGGAGTTAACTACGAGCAGTACTTC	CASNRHGVNYEQYF
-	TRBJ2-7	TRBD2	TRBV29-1	TGCAGCGCTGGAGCGGGAGGGTACGAGCAGTACTTC	CSAGAGGYEQYF
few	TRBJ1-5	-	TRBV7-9	TGTGCCAGCAGCTTATCGGAGACCCTTAGCAATCAGCCCCAGCATTTT	CASSLSETLSNQPQHF
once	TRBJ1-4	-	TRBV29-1	TGCAGCGTTGGAGACAGGACTCAAAATGAAAAACTGTTTTTT	CSVGDRTQNEKLFF
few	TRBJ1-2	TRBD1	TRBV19	TGTGCCAGTAGTTATACAGGGGGCAGTGGCTACACCTTC	CASSYTGGSGYTF
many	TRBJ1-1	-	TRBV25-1	TGTGCCAGCAGTGAAGGGGGCCGACAGGCTGAAGCTTTCTTT	CASSEGGRQAEAFF
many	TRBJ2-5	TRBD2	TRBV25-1	TGTGCCAGCAGTGAAGGACTAGCGGGAGAGAGAAGAGAGACCCAGTACTTC	CASSEGLAGERRETQYF
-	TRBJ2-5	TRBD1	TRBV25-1	TGTGCCAGCAGTCGGACAGGAAGGCAAGAGACCCAGTACTTC	CASSRTGRQETQYF
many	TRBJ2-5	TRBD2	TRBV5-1	TGCGCCAGCAGCTTCCTCCTAGCGGGAGGGCAAGAGACCCAGTACTTC	CASSFLLAGGQETQYF
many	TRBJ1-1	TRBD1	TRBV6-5	TGTGCCAGCAGTTCACAGGGGGGGGCTTTCTTT	CASSSQGGAFF
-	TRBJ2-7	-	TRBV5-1	TGCGCCAGCAGCCAAGATTGGGCTAGCAGCGCCTACGAGCAGTACTTC	CASSQDWASSAYEQYF
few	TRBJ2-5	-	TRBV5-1	TGCGCCAGCAGCTTGGGGACTGCCGGGGAGGCCCAGTACTTC	CASSLGTAGEAQYF
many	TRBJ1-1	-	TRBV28	TGTGCCAGCAGTTTAAGACAGGAGAACACTGAAGCTTTCTTT	CASSLRQENTEAFF
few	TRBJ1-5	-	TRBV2	TGTGCCAGCAGCGCTGCGGACTGGGGGGATCAGCCCCAGCATTTT	CASSAADWGDQPQHF
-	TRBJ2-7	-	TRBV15	TGTGCCACCAGCAACGGCGCCGGGGGCAACGAGCAGTACTTC	CATSNGAGGNEQYF
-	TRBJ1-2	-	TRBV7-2	TGTGCCAGCAGCCCCCGACAGTTTAACTATGGCTACACCTTC	CASSPRQFNYGYTF
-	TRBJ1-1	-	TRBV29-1	TGCAGCGTCCTCAATAGGAGGGGTCGCACTGAAGCTTTCTTT	CSVLNRRGRTEAFF
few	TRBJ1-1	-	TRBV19	TGTGCCAGTAAGGATGGGGACACTGAAGCTTTCTTT	CASKDGDTEAFF
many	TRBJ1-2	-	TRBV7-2	TGTGCCAGCAGCCCAGAACACTATGGCTACACCTTC	CASSPEHYGYTF
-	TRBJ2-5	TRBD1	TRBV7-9	TGTGCCAGCAGCCAGCGACAGGGTATGAAGACCCAGTACTTC	CASSQRQGMKTQYF
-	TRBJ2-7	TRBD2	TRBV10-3	TGTGCCACCTCAAATGAACCGGGACTAGCAGTCGAGCAGTACTTC	CATSNEPGLAVEQYF
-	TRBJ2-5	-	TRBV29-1	TGCAGCGTTGTGGACTTGCTCTCGTCGGAGACCCAGTACTTC	CSVVDLLSSETQYF
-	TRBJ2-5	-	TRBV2	TGTGCCAGCACCCTCCGGGGCGGAGCGAACACCGGGGAGACCCAGTACTTC	CASTLRGGANTGETQYF
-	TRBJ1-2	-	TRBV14	TGTGCCAGCAGCCAAGATCGGCAGCCCTATGGCTACACCTTC	CASSQDRQPYGYTF
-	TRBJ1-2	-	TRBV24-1	TGTGCCACCAGTGACCAGGTGGCCAACACCTTC	CATSDQVANTF
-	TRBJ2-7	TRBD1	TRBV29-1	TGCAGCTTGGTGGGACAGAGCTCCTACGAGCAGTACTTC	CSLVGQSSYEQYF
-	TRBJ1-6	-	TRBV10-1	TGTGCCTCCCGAAAAGCCGGAGGGAGGGTATATTCACCCCTCCACTTT	CASRKAGGRVYSPLHF
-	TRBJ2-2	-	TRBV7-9	TGTGCCAGCAGCCAAGACCCGGGCGCGAACACCGGGGAGCTGTTTTTT	CASSQDPGANTGELFF
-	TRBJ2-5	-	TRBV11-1	TGTGCCAGCAGCTCTGACGGGCCCCAGGAGACCCAGTACTTC	CASSSDGPQETQYF
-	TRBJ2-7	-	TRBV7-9	TGTGCCAGCAGCTTAGCAGGGGGGACAACCGTCTACGAGCAGTACTTC	CASSLAGGTTVYEQYF
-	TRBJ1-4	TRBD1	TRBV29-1	TGCAGCGTTGCGGGATCTTGGACAGGGAGTGTGGAAAAACTGTTTTTT	CSVAGSWTGSVEKLFF
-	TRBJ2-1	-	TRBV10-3	TGTGCCATCAGTCTTTGGGACGGGGTTGGGAATGAGCAGTTCTTC	CAISLWDGVGNEQFF
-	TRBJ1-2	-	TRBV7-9	TGTGCCAGCAGTTTCCATGCAGCGGACTATGGCTACACCTTC	CASSFHAADYGYTF
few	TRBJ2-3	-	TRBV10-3	TGTGCCACCGAAGATTCCCCAGATACGCAGTATTTT	CATEDSPDTQYF
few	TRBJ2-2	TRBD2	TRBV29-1	TGCAGCGTTGGTGCGACTAGCGGGGCCACCGGGGAGCTGTTTTTT	CSVGATSGATGELFF
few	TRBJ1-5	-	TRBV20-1	TGCAGTGCCGGGGGGAAAGGCAATCAGCCCCAGCATTTT	CSAGGKGNQPQHF
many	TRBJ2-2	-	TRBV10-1	TGCGCCAGCAGCCCAGGGGTGAACACCGGGGAGCTGTTTTTT	CASSPGVNTGELFF
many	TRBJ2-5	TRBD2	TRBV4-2	TGTGCCAGCAGGGCGGGACTAGCGGGAAGAGAGACCCAGTACTTC	CASRAGLAGRETQYF
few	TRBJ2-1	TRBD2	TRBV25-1	TGTGCCAGCAGTGATTGGGAGGGACTAGCGGGCATCAATGAGCAGTTCTTC	CASSDWEGLAGINEQFF
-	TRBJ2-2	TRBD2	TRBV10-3	TGTGCCATCAGCATAGCCGGGACTAGTGTCGGCGGGGAGCTGTTTTTT	CAISIAGTSVGGELFF
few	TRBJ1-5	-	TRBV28	TGTGCCAGCAGAACACCGACAGGTTCCAATCAGCCCCAGCATTTT	CASRTPTGSNQPQHF
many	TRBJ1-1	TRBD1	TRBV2	TGTGCCAGCAGTGTGGGGACAGGGTACACTGAAGCTTTCTTT	CASSVGTGYTEAFF
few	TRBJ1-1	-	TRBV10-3	TGTGCCATCAGGAACGAGGGGGGGCGACGGACCCCTGAAGCTTTCTTT	CAIRNEGGRRTPEAFF
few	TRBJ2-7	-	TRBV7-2	TGTGCCAGCAGCTTAGTAGGGATCGAGCAGTACTTC	CASSLVGIEQYF
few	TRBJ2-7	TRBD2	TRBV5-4	TGTGCCAGCAGCTTGGGGGGACTAGCGGGAGATTACGAGCAGTACTTC	CASSLGGLAGDYEQYF
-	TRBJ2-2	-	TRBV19	TGTGCCAGTAGTATACGGGGCGGGGAAGGCACCGGGGAGCTGTTTTTT	CASSIRGGEGTGELFF
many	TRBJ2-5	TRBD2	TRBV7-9	TGTGCCAGCAGCCAGATAGCGGGAGGGCAAGAGACCCAGTACTTC	CASSQIAGGQETQYF
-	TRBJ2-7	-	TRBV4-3	TGCGCCAGCAGCCTAGGGCGGACCCTTAACTACGAGCAGTACTTC	CASSLGRTLNYEQYF
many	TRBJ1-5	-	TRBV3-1	TGTGCCAGCAGCCAAGAGAGGGTGCATCAGCCCCAGCATTTT	CASSQERVHQPQHF
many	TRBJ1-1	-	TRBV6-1	TGTGCCAGCGTATCGGACAGATGGAACACTGAAGCTTTCTTT	CASVSDRWNTEAFF